This T cell receptor (beta chain) was sequenced in a study of T cell repertoires in cytomegalovirus infection. One entry per CDR3 protein results from TCRdb running MiXCR on the reads. Of about 490,000 distinct CDR3 sequences listed, approximately 15% are singletons. Per the germline V gene, CDR1 is SGHVS and CDR2 is FNYEAQ. This CDR3 is built from 15 residues. Deletions cut 0 bases from V and 3 bases from J, with 11 bases between. The genes are TRBV7-6 and TRBJ1-1; D uncertain. The material sequenced was CD8+ T cells from PBMCs. The sequence was collected from a human donor in good health (CMV status not recorded). Some clones in this sample may be carry-over from other donors' samples. The CDR3 reads CASSLAPLTYTEAFF. In DNA, the CDR3 is TGTGCCAGCAGCTTAGCCCCCCTGACGTACACTGAAGCTTTCTTT.